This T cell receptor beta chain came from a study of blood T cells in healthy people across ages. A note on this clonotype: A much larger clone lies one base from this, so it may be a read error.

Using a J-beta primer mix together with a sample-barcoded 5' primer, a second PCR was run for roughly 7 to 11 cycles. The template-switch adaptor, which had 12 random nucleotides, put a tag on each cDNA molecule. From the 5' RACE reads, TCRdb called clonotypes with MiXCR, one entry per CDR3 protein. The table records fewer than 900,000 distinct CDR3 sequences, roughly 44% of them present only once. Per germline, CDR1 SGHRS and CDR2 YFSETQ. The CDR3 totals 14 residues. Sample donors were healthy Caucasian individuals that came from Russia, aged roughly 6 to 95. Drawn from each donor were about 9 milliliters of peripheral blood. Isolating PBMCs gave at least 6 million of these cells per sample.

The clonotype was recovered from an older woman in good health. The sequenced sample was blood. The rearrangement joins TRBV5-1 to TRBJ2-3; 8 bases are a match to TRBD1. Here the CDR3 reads CAGSLGQETDTQYF. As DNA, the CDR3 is TGCGCCGGCAGCCTGGGACAGGAGACAGATACGCAGTATTTT.